Detailed here is one TCR beta chain. This CDR3 is built from 15 residues. In germline, CDR1 is MNHEY, CDR2 SVGAGI. The ends lost 5 bases at V and 9 bases at J; junction bases unmatched: 8. Profiling relied on immunoSEQ multiplex PCR, and the TCRdb table lists in-frame clones only, not all of them. The data hold 53,000 or so clones, with 82% observed a single time. The record originates from a study of blood T cell repertoires in COVID-19. Across the study: T cells, B-cell-depleted T cells, or PBMCs supplied cDNA or gDNA.

The receptor's source is a human donor in a cohort sampled during active COVID-19. Sequencing was done on a sample of peripheral blood. The chain couples TRBV6-5 to TRBJ1-6; 9 bases match TRBD1. This CDR3 is CASSKRTGEFSPLHF. The CDR3 coding sequence is TGTGCCAGCAGTAAGCGGACAGGGGAATTTTCACCCCTCCACTTT.